Below, 31 T cell receptor beta chains from the same sample are listed, as sequenced in a study of blood T cell repertoires in COVID-19. Produced via immunoSEQ multiplex PCR; TCRdb's table is partial and in-frame only. In the table there are about 230,000 clones, approximately 90% of which are singletons. Sequenced sample: peripheral blood. Every receptor here comes from a man aged 25-45 years with COVID-19, enrolled during active disease.

V is TRBV18 and J is TRBJ2-5; 8 bases map to TRBD1. Unmatched junction bases numbered 7, after V lost 6 bases and J lost 1 base. Germline lookup yields CDR1 KGHSH and CDR2 LQKENI. This CDR3 has 15 residues. CDR3 sequence reads: CASSFGTGSQETQYF. The CDR3 DNA is TGTGCCAGCTCGTTCGGGACAGGCTCCCAAGAGACCCAGTACTTC.

The chain joins TRBV4-1 to TRBJ2-5; tentatively, D is TRBD1 (6 bases). V was pared by 4 bases and J by 2 bases, with 20 bases between. The CDR3 has 17 residues. From germline, CDR1 is MGHRA and CDR2 YSYEKL. The DNA of the CDR3 is TGCGCCAGCAGCCTCACGGGAACAGGGCTTTCTCAAGAGACCCAGTACTTC. It yields the protein CASSLTGTGLSQETQYF.

The CDR3 spells CASSQGGQGPHQETQYF. CDR3 DNA: TGTGCCAGCAGCCAGGGGGGACAGGGGCCACACCAAGAGACCCAGTACTTC. The rearrangement joins TRBV4-2 to TRBJ2-5, with 10 bases that match TRBD1. This CDR3 is 17 amino acids long. V shed 3 bases and J 0 bases; nucleotides not matched to a gene: 7. In germline, CDR1 is LGHNA, CDR2 YNFKEQ.

This chain connects TRBV3-1 (or the pseudogene TRBV3-2) to TRBJ1-1; weak D call: TRBD1 (6 bases). The CDR3 has 14 amino acids. Germline lookup yields CDR1 LGHDT and CDR2 YNNKEL (reference sequence). Trimming took off 4 bases at V and 5 bases at J, with 14 bases between the two ends. CDR3 sequence reads: CASSRGGLRTEAFF. The CDR3 DNA follows: TGTGCCAGCAGCCGGGGGGGGCTACGGACTGAAGCTTTCTTT.

This clone was seen a single time. The CDR3 loop reads CASSSAGADDYGYTF. The DNA of the CDR3 is TGTGCCAGCAGTTCGGCAGGGGCGGACGACTATGGCTACACCTTC. The chain carries TRBV6-2 or TRBV6-3 and TRBJ1-2, with D possibly TRBD1 on 6 matching bases. Germline V CDR1 and CDR2: MNHEY, SVGEGT. This CDR3 is 15 amino acids long. The germline V and J ends were trimmed by 4 bases and 3 bases, with 15 bases remaining between them.

This clone was found once. The V gene is TRBV30, the J gene TRBJ1-6, with 8 bases lining up with TRBD1. The junction had 9 bases not matched to a gene; V was cut back by 1 base and J by 4 bases. This CDR3 spans 17 amino acids. Per the germline V gene, CDR1 is GTSNPN and CDR2 is SVGIG (reference sequence). CDR3 protein: CAWSARQGHIYNSPLHF. The CDR3 coding sequence is TGTGCCTGGAGTGCCCGACAGGGGCATATTTATAATTCACCCCTCCACTTT.

This clone was observed a single time. Other DNA sequences within the sample encode an identical CDR3. This sequence joins TRBV28 and TRBJ2-2; TRBD2 matches 8 bases. V was clipped by 2 bases and J by 8 bases; unmatched bases: 7. CDR3 size: 15 residues. Germline V gene data show CDR1 as MDHEN and CDR2 as SYDVKM. The CDR3 loop is CASSLAGGRSGELFF. The CDR3 region has the DNA TGTGCCAGCAGTTTAGCGGGAGGACGTTCAGGGGAGCTGTTTTTT.

This clone has only one observation. V usage is TRBV5-4 and J usage is TRBJ2-1; no reliable D call. V was cut by 4 bases and J by 4 bases, with 3 bases left in between. Germline CDR1 and CDR2: SGHNT and YYREEE (reference sequence). The CDR3 is 11 residues long. CDR3 residues: CASSLYNEQFF. The CDR3 DNA reads as TGTGCCAGCAGCCTATACAATGAGCAGTTCTTC.

The chain has TRBV18 and TRBJ1-2; 7 nucleotides match TRBD1. Trimming cost V 3 bases and J 4 bases; bases outside gene matches: 8. There are 15 residues in the CDR3. Germline lookup yields CDR1 KGHSH and CDR2 LQKENI. CDR3 loop: CASSPTGDVRYGYTF. The CDR3 DNA reads as TGTGCCAGCTCACCCACAGGGGACGTACGCTATGGCTACACCTTC.

The V gene is TRBV7-8, the J gene TRBJ2-7; 7 positions agree with TRBD2. CDR1 and CDR2 (germline): SGHVS, FQNEAQ. The V gene end was trimmed by 4 bases and the J gene end by 5 bases; junction bases not matched to a gene: 11. This CDR3 is 15 amino acids long. CDR3 loop: CASSSLGGPGDEQYF. For the CDR3, the DNA is TGTGCCAGCAGCTCTTTGGGAGGGCCGGGCGACGAGCAGTACTTC.

The chain recombines TRBV6-5 with TRBJ1-1, with 7 bases matching TRBD1. Germline V gives CDR1 MNHEY, CDR2 SVGAGI. The CDR3 sequence is 14 residues long. The trim removed 6 bases at V and 1 base at J, leaving 5 bases unmatched. The CDR3 DNA sequence: TGTGCCAGCAGCCACAGGGGAAAGAACACTGAAGCTTTCTTT. Translated, it gives CASSHRGKNTEAFF.

V usage is TRBV9 and J usage is TRBJ1-3, with a weak D call TRBD1 (5 bases). Germline V gene lookup returns CDR1 SGDLS and CDR2 YYNGEE. V lost 0 bases and J lost 0, with 16 bases in between. The CDR3 totals 18 residues. The CDR3 loop reads CASSVEAGGASSGNTIYF. CDR3 DNA sequence: TGTGCCAGCAGCGTAGAGGCCGGCGGGGCGAGCTCTGGAAACACCATATATTTT.

The gene calls are TRBV9 and TRBJ1-4, with 11 bases identical to TRBD1. The CDR3 is 15 residues long. Germline assignment: CDR1 SGDLS and CDR2 YYNGEE. The V segment lost 0 bases and the J segment 7 bases; nucleotides outside the gene matches: 2. The CDR3 is CASSVGTGGVEKLFF. In DNA form, the CDR3 reads TGTGCCAGCAGCGTAGGGACAGGGGGCGTTGAAAAACTGTTTTTT.

This chain connects TRBV30 to TRBJ2-6, with D perhaps matching TRBD1 (5 bases). CDR1 and CDR2 from the germline V gene are GTSNPN and SVGIG (reference sequence). The V and J ends lost 1 base and 0 bases respectively, with 16 bases between them. There are 18 residues in the CDR3. The chain's CDR3 is CAWSGVRGMYSGANVLTF. The DNA for the CDR3 is TGTGCCTGGAGTGGTGTAAGGGGAATGTACTCTGGGGCCAACGTCCTGACTTTC.

This rearrangement joins TRBV6-2 or TRBV6-3 to TRBJ1-2; the match to TRBD1 covers 7 bases. The germline V gene encodes CDR1 MNHEY and CDR2 SVGEGT. V shed 5 bases and J 2 bases; nucleotides not matched to a gene: 8. The CDR3 totals 15 residues. The CDR3 sequence is CASSDPGTANYGYTF. DNA of the CDR3: TGTGCCAGCAGTGATCCCGGGACAGCGAACTATGGCTACACCTTC.

The V and J genes are TRBV24-1 and TRBJ1-2, with a weak D call TRBD1 (6 bases). CDR3 size: 9 residues. CDR1 KGHDR and CDR2 SFDVKD come from the germline V gene. The V end lost 9 bases, the J end lost 13 bases, and 11 bases lay between the germline ends. The CDR3 coding sequence is TGTGCCACCGTCAGGGGACCCACCTTC. The encoded protein is CATVRGPTF.

The gene calls are TRBV25-1 and TRBJ1-1; D remains unclear. V was trimmed by 4 bases and J by 4 bases, leaving 13 bases between them. Germline-derived CDR1 and CDR2 are MGHDK and SYGVNS. There are 14 residues in the CDR3. The CDR3, as DNA: TGTGCCAGCAGTGTGGAGGGAGGGAGCACTGAAGCTTTCTTT. Its translation is CASSVEGGSTEAFF.

A few counts support this clone. This chain links TRBV5-1 with TRBJ1-2; no definite D call. This CDR3 spans 13 amino acids. Trimming removed 0 bases from V and 8 bases from J, with 11 bases in between. The V gene's germline CDR1 is SGHRS and CDR2 YFSETQ. The CDR3 DNA is TGCGCCAGCAGCTTGGAGAGGGCAGGAGGCTACACCTTC. It encodes CASSLERAGGYTF.

The J gene is TRBJ2-2, the V gene TRBV27; 7 nucleotides line up with TRBD1. This CDR3 region has 15 residues. CDR1 and CDR2 from the germline V gene are MNHEY and SMNVEV (reference sequence). V trimming: 4 bases; J trimming: 7 bases; junction bases outside the gene matches: 9. In nucleotides, the CDR3 is TGTGCCAGCAGTTCTCACAGGGGAAGGGACGGGGAGCTGTTTTTT. Residues: CASSSHRGRDGELFF.

The J gene is TRBJ1-6, the V gene TRBV18; D gene ambiguous. Germline assignment: CDR1 KGHSH and CDR2 LQKENI. The CDR3 runs to 16 residues. Trimming removed 1 base from V and 4 bases from J, with 11 bases in between. The CDR3 sequence: CASSPRGKDYNSPLHF. The CDR3 DNA reads as TGTGCCAGCTCACCACGAGGGAAGGATTATAATTCACCCCTCCACTTT. Looking up the rest from reference TRBV18 and TRBJ1-6 gives the full variable domain: NAGVMQNPRHLVRRRGQEARLRCSPMKGHSHVYWYRQLPEEGLKFMVYLQKENIIDESGMPKERFSAEFPKEGPSILRIQQVVRGDSAAYFCASSPRGKDYNSPLHFGNGTRLTVT.

This chain uses TRBV5-1 with TRBJ2-7, with TRBD2 identical over 7 bases. Looked up from germline, CDR1 is SGHRS and CDR2 is YFSETQ. The CDR3 is 16 residues long. Germline trimming cut 3 bases from V and 5 bases from J; bases unmatched to any gene: 14. The CDR3 DNA follows: TGCGCCAGCAGCTCGCTTTCTGGACTAGTTTTCAACGAGCAGTACTTC. This gives the protein CASSSLSGLVFNEQYF.

V is TRBV11-3 and J is TRBJ2-1, with 13 bases fitting TRBD2. CDR1 is SGHNT and CDR2 is YENEEA in the germline V gene. The CDR3 covers 18 residues. The J segment lost 9 bases and the V segment lost 4 bases, leaving 15 bases of the junction unmatched. The DNA for the CDR3 is TGTGCCAGCAGCTCAGGACTAGCGGGGGATTCGATCGGGGGTGAGCAGTTCTTC. Translated, it gives CASSSGLAGDSIGGEQFF.

Only one count was recorded for this clone. V and J are TRBV20-1 and TRBJ2-1; no reliable D call. The CDR3 covers 11 residues. Trimming removed 4 bases at V and 9 bases at J, with 10 bases between. Germline CDR1 reads DFQATT; CDR2 reads SNEGSKA (reference sequence). CDR3 residues: CSAMRNVEQFF. The CDR3, as DNA: TGCAGTGCTATGCGGAACGTTGAGCAGTTCTTC.

This clone was detected only once. The J gene is TRBJ1-6, the V gene TRBV7-3, with D possibly matching TRBD1 (5 bases). CDR3 length equals 15 residues. Germline assignment: CDR1 SGHTA and CDR2 FQGTGA. V was clipped by 1 base and J by 10 bases, with 14 bases between them. Here the CDR3 reads CASSLIHGGSSPLHF. For the CDR3, the DNA is TGTGCCAGCAGCTTAATTCACGGGGGGAGCTCACCCCTCCACTTT.

The V call is TRBV18, the J call TRBJ1-5; 7 bases align to TRBD1. CDR1 and CDR2 (germline): KGHSH, LQKENI. Trimming removed 3 bases from V and 9 bases from J; junction bases left unmatched: 5. The CDR3 has 13 residues. CDR3 nucleotides: TGTGCCAGCTCACCGCTACAGGGGCGGCCCCAGCATTTT. Protein sequence: CASSPLQGRPQHF.

The chain recombines TRBV12-5 with TRBJ1-3; D call uncertain. The germline CDR1 and CDR2 sequences are LGHNT and FRNRAP. The germline V and J ends were trimmed by 7 bases and 4 bases, with 5 bases remaining between them. The CDR3 loop spans 11 amino acids. CDR3 sequence reads: CASAGGNTIYF. The CDR3 DNA follows: TGTGCTAGTGCCGGGGGAAACACCATATATTTT.

This clone appeared a single time. This CDR3 is CASSLGRGQTSPLHF. In DNA form, the CDR3 reads TGTGCCAGCAGCTTGGGAAGGGGGCAGACTTCACCCCTCCACTTT. V usage is TRBV5-5 and J usage is TRBJ1-6; 7 bases align to TRBD1. The CDR3 loop spans 15 amino acids. After removal of 0 bases from V and 9 bases from J, the junction contained 6 bases not matched to a gene. CDR1 and CDR2 from the germline V gene are SGHKS and YYEKEE (reference sequence).

The V gene is TRBV5-6, the J gene TRBJ1-5; 8 nucleotides line up with TRBD1. CDR1 SGHDT and CDR2 YYEEEE come from the germline V gene. V shed 4 bases and J 0 bases; nucleotides not matched to a gene: 3. The CDR3 totals 15 residues. The CDR3 bases are TGTGCCAGCAGCGGGACAGGATATAGCAATCAGCCCCAGCATTTT. It yields the protein CASSGTGYSNQPQHF.

This clone was recorded once. The chain couples TRBV18 to TRBJ1-1, with TRBD1 as a possible D gene (5 bases). V was cut by 1 base and J by 3 bases, with 6 bases left in between. Germline V gene sequence: CDR1 KGHSH, CDR2 LQKENI. This CDR3 comprises 13 residues. This CDR3 is CASSPQQDTEAFF. CDR3 DNA: TGTGCCAGCTCACCACAACAGGACACTGAAGCTTTCTTT.

This chain joins TRBV11-2 and TRBJ1-2; TRBD1 matches 8 bases. V gave up 7 bases and J gave up 4 bases; unmatched junction bases: 8. Germline V gene sequence: CDR1 SGHAT, CDR2 FQNNGV. CDR3 length: 14 residues. CDR3 DNA: TGTGCCAGCACCAAAGGACAGGGCCTCTATGGCTACACCTTC. Its translation: CASTKGQGLYGYTF. Together with reference TRBV11-2 and TRBJ1-2, the CDR3 gives the full variable domain: EAGVAQSPRYKIIEKRQSVAFWCNPISGHATLYWYQQILGQGPKLLIQFQNNGVVDDSQLPKDRFSAERLKGVDSTLKIQPAKLEDSAVYLCASTKGQGLYGYTFGSGTRLTVV.

This clone has a single count. This rearrangement joins TRBV11-2 to TRBJ1-5; TRBD1 is a possible D gene (6 bases). Germline V gene sequence: CDR1 SGHAT, CDR2 FQNNGV. The CDR3 contains 17 residues. The V end lost 5 bases, the J end lost 7 bases, and 24 bases lay between the germline ends. The CDR3 DNA follows: TGTGCCAGCAGCGATACAACATTGGACAGTCGGAGGCAGCCCCAGCATTTT. Translation gives CASSDTTLDSRRQPQHF.